These T cell receptor beta chains were read from a single sample in a study of blood T cells in healthy people across ages. TCRdb ran MiXCR on the 5' RACE reads and lists one entry per CDR3 protein. The sample includes about 1.4 million distinct CDR3 sequences, approximately 59% of them seen just once. Sequencing was performed on blood. Every receptor here comes from a man aged 18 to 30 in good health. CDR3s include the opening cysteine and the closing phenylalanine or tryptophan. The D gene is left open where the match is weak. Expanded clones get a size class; other rows say once, few or many, or leave the size out.

D,V,J,size,DNA,CDR3
TRBD1,TRBV6-4,TRBJ2-7,NA,TGTGCCAGCAGCCAACGAGGGGACAGAACCTACGAGCAGTACTTC,CASSQRGDRTYEQYF
NA,TRBV7-9,TRBJ2-2,once,TGTGCCAGCAGCTTTCAGGGAGATAACACCGGGGAGCTGTTTTTT,CASSFQGDNTGELFF
TRBD2,TRBV7-6,TRBJ2-3,NA,TGTGCCAGCAGCCCAGGCTACCGGGGGGGCCGCTTCCTGTATTTT,CASSPGYRGGRFLYF
NA,TRBV10-3,TRBJ2-1,NA,TGTGCCATCAGTGAGCCGACTAGTTCGACAATGGGGAATGAGCAGTTCTTC,CAISEPTSSTMGNEQFF
NA,TRBV5-1,TRBJ1-2,NA,TGCGCCAGCAGCTTGGACGCCCTAGTCTATGGCTACACCTTC,CASSLDALVYGYTF
TRBD2,TRBV13,TRBJ2-3,NA,TGTGCCAGCAGCGCCCGACTAGCGGGAGGGCCAGATACGCAGTATTTT,CASSARLAGGPDTQYF
NA,TRBV12-3/TRBV12-4,TRBJ1-2,NA,TGTGCCAGCAGCCTCGAGCGTAGGTATGGCTACACCTTC,CASSLERRYGYTF
NA,TRBV5-1,TRBJ1-2,NA,TGCGCCAGCAGCTTTGATCCCCTCTATGGCTACACCTTC,CASSFDPLYGYTF
TRBD2,TRBV7-7,TRBJ2-1,NA,TGTGCCAGCAGCCCAGAGGTGTCTAGCGGCATCTACAATGAGCAGTTCTTC,CASSPEVSSGIYNEQFF
TRBD2,TRBV6-5,TRBJ2-7,NA,TGTGCCAGCAGTTACGGGGGGCTAGCGGGTTACGAGCAGTACTTC,CASSYGGLAGYEQYF
NA,TRBV5-1,TRBJ2-3,few,TGCGCCAGCAGCTTGGACCCGCTCGTAAGTGGTACGCAGTATTTT,CASSLDPLVSGTQYF
NA,TRBV29-1,TRBJ1-1,NA,TGCAGCGTCGGGGACGCGTTGAACACTGAAGCTTTCTTT,CSVGDALNTEAFF
TRBD2,TRBV20-1,TRBJ2-4,NA,TGCAGTGCTAGCGAGCCGACTAGCGGGAGGGGAAACATTCAGTACTTC,CSASEPTSGRGNIQYF
NA,TRBV29-1,TRBJ2-7,NA,TGCAGCGTTGTTGTGCGGGGAACTCTCTACGAGCAGTACTTC,CSVVVRGTLYEQYF
NA,TRBV12-3/TRBV12-4,TRBJ2-7,few,TGTGCCAGCAGTCCCTTGGCTCCTCAACCCTACGAGCAGTACTTC,CASSPLAPQPYEQYF
TRBD2,TRBV10-3,TRBJ2-7,many,TGTGCCATCAGTGATAGCGGGACCCCCTACGAGCAGTACTTC,CAISDSGTPYEQYF
NA,TRBV10-3,TRBJ2-3,NA,TGTGCTATCAGTTATGACCTAAGCAGGGGCGGAATCACAGATACGCAGTATTTT,CAISYDLSRGGITDTQYF
NA,TRBV14,TRBJ1-6,NA,TGTGCCAGCAGCCAATTAGGCAGCGGAGGACCCCTCCACTTT,CASSQLGSGGPLHF
NA,TRBV29-1,TRBJ1-2,NA,TGCAGCGTTGCCCCAAGACAGTCAGCTAACTATGGCTACACCTTC,CSVAPRQSANYGYTF
NA,TRBV5-1,TRBJ2-2,once,TGCGCCAGCAGCTTGCGGGGGTCGGACACCGGGGAGCTGTTTTTT,CASSLRGSDTGELFF
NA,TRBV6-6,TRBJ1-4,NA,TGTGCCAGCAGCGACCTGATGCATGGTGAAAAACTGTTTTTT,CASSDLMHGEKLFF
NA,TRBV27,TRBJ2-3,NA,TGTGCCAGCAGTTTAGGACAATTCCTCACAGATACGCAGTATTTT,CASSLGQFLTDTQYF
TRBD1,TRBV4-1,TRBJ1-5,NA,TGCGCCAGCAGCCAAGTTGTCAGGGGGCTTCAGCCCCAGCATTTT,CASSQVVRGLQPQHF
NA,TRBV12-3/TRBV12-4,TRBJ2-3,once,TGTGCCAGCAGGATGGACAATCGCTTTTTAGCGGACACAAACACAGATACGCAGTATTTT,CASRMDNRFLADTNTDTQYF
TRBD2,TRBV5-1,TRBJ2-3,few,TGCGCCAGCAGCTTGGCTACATTTAGCGGGGGGCCTTCCACGCAGTATTTT,CASSLATFSGGPSTQYF
NA,TRBV27,TRBJ2-3,few,TGTGCCAGCAGTTTATTACTATCAGATACGCAGTATTTT,CASSLLLSDTQYF
NA,TRBV4-1,TRBJ1-5,few,TGCGCCAGCAGCCAAGTTTGGGGGAGTGACCAGCCCCAGCATTTT,CASSQVWGSDQPQHF
NA,TRBV7-8,TRBJ2-1,once,TGTGCCAGCAGCTTACCACAGTCCTACAATGAGCAGTTCTTC,CASSLPQSYNEQFF
TRBD1,TRBV7-9,TRBJ1-2,NA,TGTGCCAGCAGCCCCGGGGGACAGGATAGCACCTTC,CASSPGGQDSTF
NA,TRBV6-1,TRBJ2-5,NA,TGTGCCAGCTCCACGGAGGGTGGCCGGGAGACCCAGTACTTC,CASSTEGGRETQYF
TRBD2,TRBV11-2,TRBJ2-1,NA,TGTGCCAGCAGCTTATTGACGGGAGGAAACAATGAGCAGTTCTTC,CASSLLTGGNNEQFF
NA,TRBV5-1,TRBJ2-1,once,TGCGCCAGCAGCTTGGGGGGGGTTAACAATGAGCAGTTCTTC,CASSLGGVNNEQFF
TRBD2,TRBV5-1,TRBJ2-1,few,TGCGCCAGCAGCCCGACGGGACTAGTCGGTTCCTACAATGAGCAGTTCTTC,CASSPTGLVGSYNEQFF
TRBD2,TRBV27,TRBJ2-7,once,TGTGCCAGCAGTTATCCCCAGACTAGCGGGAGGGCCAATGAGCAGTACTTC,CASSYPQTSGRANEQYF
NA,TRBV2,TRBJ2-1,NA,TGTGCCAGCACTGGGGGGCGCGAGCAGTTCTTC,CASTGGREQFF
NA,TRBV12-3/TRBV12-4,TRBJ2-5,NA,TGTGCCAGCAAAAGGATACAGGGCGGTGAGACCCAGTACTTC,CASKRIQGGETQYF
TRBD2,TRBV12-3/TRBV12-4,TRBJ2-2,NA,TGTGCCAGCAGTCCCCAAGTGGAGCGGGAGAACACCGGGGAGCTGTTTTTT,CASSPQVERENTGELFF
NA,TRBV1,TRBJ1-4,NA,TGCACCAGCAGCCGCGACACGCTTTTAAATGAAAAACTGTTTTTT,CTSSRDTLLNEKLFF
NA,TRBV5-1,TRBJ2-3,NA,TGCGCCAGCAGCTTGGCCGGGGCGGGGACTAGCACAGATACGCAGTATTTT,CASSLAGAGTSTDTQYF
NA,TRBV4-1,TRBJ2-3,NA,TGCGCCAGCAGCCAACCAGGTCAAGATACGCAGTATTTT,CASSQPGQDTQYF
TRBD1,TRBV12-3/TRBV12-4,TRBJ1-2,NA,TGTGCCAGCAGTCCTTACTACCGGGACAGCAGCCACTATGGCTACACCTTC,CASSPYYRDSSHYGYTF
TRBD2,TRBV7-2,TRBJ2-1,NA,TGTGCCAGCAGCTTAGCCGGGGGCGGGAGGAGATATGAGCAGTTCTTC,CASSLAGGGRRYEQFF
NA,TRBV28,TRBJ1-3,NA,TGTGCCAGCGATGGACCGGGACTACTCTCTGGAAACACCATATATTTT,CASDGPGLLSGNTIYF
TRBD2,TRBV28,TRBJ2-5,NA,TGTGCCAGCAGTTCCATTAGCGGGGGCCAAGAGACCCAGTACTTC,CASSSISGGQETQYF
NA,TRBV25-1,TRBJ1-2,NA,TGTGCCAGCAGCCCCTTTAATTCAGCAACTAACTATGGCTACACCTTC,CASSPFNSATNYGYTF